Included here is one T cell receptor (beta chain) sequence, with context. This clone came up a few times. This clone's antigen is unknown. No qualities accompany the bases; no much larger clone lies one base away. This record belongs to a study of OX40 agonist ivuxolimab in advanced cancers. The study in broad terms: Ivuxolimab, which targeted the costimulatory receptor OX40 (CD134), was an agonistic, fully human IgG2 monoclonal antibody. Intravenous ivuxolimab was administered to patients every 2 weeks at six dose levels: 0.01, 0.1, 0.3, 1.5, 3 and 10 mg/kg. Among the 52 dose-escalation patients, about 19 had hepatocellular carcinoma, some 15 melanoma, 9 renal cell carcinoma and 9 head and neck cancer. A male proportion of 82.7% and a mean age of approximately 61 years, ranging from 23 to 79, were recorded for the dose-escalation cohort. Prior anti-PD-1, anti-PD-L1 or anti-CTLA-4 therapy was permitted, and checkpoint inhibitors had been received by around 39% of dose-escalation patients. Three dose-escalation patients achieved partial responses, one with hepatocellular carcinoma and two with cutaneous melanoma. Peripheral TCRbeta sequencing aimed to test whether ivuxolimab altered TCR sequence diversity and caused clonal T-cell expansion. The paper reports the monotherapy dose-escalation portion (N ≈ 52 patients) of the phase I ivuxolimab trial.

The trial excluded patients who had a history of autoimmune disease or were on systemic immunosuppression. In every dose cohort, peripheral blood was drawn for TCR sequencing at baseline, cycle 4 day 1, and cycle 7 day 1. Samples came from an open-label, multicenter, first-in-human phase I dose-escalation trial of ivuxolimab. Adults with locally advanced or metastatic melanoma, renal cell, hepatocellular, or head and neck squamous cell carcinoma were enrolled in the trial. Before TCR sequencing, CD4+ T cells and CD8+ T cells were sorted from peripheral blood as separate populations. Here is what the overall study found, with its caveats: Low levels of normalized T-cell clonal expansion were also shown by some nonresponding patients. In partial responders in the 0.1-3.0 mg/kg groups, normalized peripheral clonal expansion was found to be among the lowest, especially among CD8+ T cells. The antigen specificity of the peripheral T cells that underwent clonal expansion was not determined. After ivuxolimab, more expanded clones were found on average in CD8+ T cells than in CD4+ T cells. At doses of 0.1 to 3.0 mg/kg, clonal expansion of both CD4+ and CD8+ blood T cells was observed from baseline to week 6.

To sequence the TCRbeta CDR3 region, genomic DNA was isolated from the sorted cells. The immunoSEQ Assay was used to sequence the TCRbeta CDR3 regions. In its TCRdb copy, this immuneACCESS table keeps in-frame sequences only and misses some clones. Where compared with another copy, unresolved V genes explain less than half of these, and the others have no known cause. The sample data list around 72,000 clones, and around 90% of these were observed just once. In total, the top ten clones hold around 2.7% of the sample. The sequencing here drew on CD4+ or CD8+ T cells sorted from blood, taken in a trial of the OX40 agonist ivuxolimab. The clonotype comes from an adult with an advanced solid tumor such as melanoma, head and neck, liver or kidney cancer.

The DNA sequence is TGTGCCAGAAGCGGAGATAGCAATCAGCCCCAGCATTTT. It codes for CARSGDSNQPQHF. The chain employs TRBV5-3 and TRBJ1-5, with the D segment identity uncertain. TRBV5-3 is given ORF status, its function remaining uncertain. V and J lose 4 bases and 0 bases, and a span of 5 bases separates them. Taken from cysteine to phenylalanine, the CDR3 has 13 residues. Only the CDR3 DNA stays, 39 bases, in frame from base 1.